Listed below are T cell receptor beta chains from one sample, sequenced in a study of Ad26.COV2.S vaccination and SARS-CoV-2 variants. Here immunoSEQ multiplex PCR was the method, and the copy in TCRdb shows in-frame clones only, minus some. Of about 330,000 clones listed, about nine tenths are singletons. Source: peripheral blood, taken in a trial of Ad26.COV2.S vaccine versus placebo. The receptors were sampled from a person aged 18-65 years who received the Ad26.COV2.S COVID-19 vaccine or a placebo. The conserved cysteine and the conserved F or W are not part of the CDR3 here. Size values are once, few and many counts, or a class for expanded clones, and some rows have none.

CDR3 length: 14; V gene: TRBV19; J gene: TRBJ2-6; clone size: .; CDR3 protein: ASSLSPGSGANVLT
CDR3 length: 11; V gene: TRBV5-6; J gene: TRBJ2-1; clone size: once; CDR3 protein: ASSYKPLGEQF
CDR3 length: 14; V gene: TRBV5-1; J gene: TRBJ2-1; clone size: once; CDR3 protein: ASAEAGTPVNNEQF
CDR3 length: 12; V gene: TRBV18; J gene: TRBJ2-1; clone size: .; CDR3 protein: ASSPLSAYNEQF
CDR3 length: 11; V gene: TRBV4-3; J gene: TRBJ1-2; clone size: .; CDR3 protein: ASSQVDGYGYT
CDR3 length: 12; V gene: TRBV6-5; J gene: TRBJ1-4; clone size: few; CDR3 protein: ASKRVATNEKLF
CDR3 length: 12; V gene: TRBV4-3; J gene: TRBJ1-1; clone size: .; CDR3 protein: ASSLDSVNTEAF
CDR3 length: 12; V gene: TRBV2; J gene: TRBJ1-3; clone size: .; CDR3 protein: ASSEFRSGNTIY
CDR3 length: 12; V gene: TRBV7-3; J gene: TRBJ2-5; clone size: .; CDR3 protein: ASSLSGDQETQY
CDR3 length: 11; V gene: TRBV10-2; J gene: TRBJ2-1; clone size: .; CDR3 protein: ASSRGSYNEQF
CDR3 length: 12; V gene: TRBV2; J gene: TRBJ1-5; clone size: .; CDR3 protein: ASSAQTEYQPQH
CDR3 length: 12; V gene: TRBV13; J gene: TRBJ1-3; clone size: .; CDR3 protein: ASKSTVGRNTIY
CDR3 length: 10; V gene: TRBV19; J gene: TRBJ2-7; clone size: once; CDR3 protein: ASGTGPYEQY
CDR3 length: 12; V gene: TRBV29-1; J gene: TRBJ1-1; clone size: once; CDR3 protein: SVVLLYRNTEAF
CDR3 length: 15; V gene: TRBV7-9; J gene: TRBJ1-6; clone size: few; CDR3 protein: ASSLVRSEGVNSPLH
CDR3 length: 13; V gene: TRBV7-2; J gene: TRBJ2-2; clone size: .; CDR3 protein: ASSLAGYTGGELF
CDR3 length: 13; V gene: TRBV4-2; J gene: TRBJ1-1; clone size: .; CDR3 protein: ASSHGPDSNTEAF
CDR3 length: 10; V gene: TRBV15; J gene: TRBJ2-5; clone size: .; CDR3 protein: ATSRDWGTQY
CDR3 length: 14; V gene: TRBV5-8; J gene: TRBJ2-3; clone size: .; CDR3 protein: ASDKGQSSSTDTQY
CDR3 length: 12; V gene: TRBV30; J gene: TRBJ1-5; clone size: .; CDR3 protein: AWSVRQGRQPQH
CDR3 length: 12; V gene: TRBV6-2/TRBV6-3; J gene: TRBJ2-5; clone size: .; CDR3 protein: ASSYSGGFETQY
CDR3 length: 11; V gene: TRBV24-1; J gene: TRBJ2-5; clone size: .; CDR3 protein: ATSDGAQETQY
CDR3 length: 13; V gene: TRBV11-2; J gene: TRBJ2-5; clone size: .; CDR3 protein: ASSLVPGSQETQY
CDR3 length: 12; V gene: TRBV6-4; J gene: TRBJ1-5; clone size: .; CDR3 protein: ASTQRSGNQPQH
CDR3 length: 13; V gene: TRBV9; J gene: TRBJ1-1; clone size: .; CDR3 protein: ASSRGWGENTEAF
CDR3 length: 11; V gene: TRBV27; J gene: TRBJ2-2; clone size: once; CDR3 protein: ASRASNTGELF
CDR3 length: 13; V gene: TRBV19; J gene: TRBJ2-5; clone size: .; CDR3 protein: ASSPERIYQETQY